The 23 T cell receptor beta chains presented below share a single source sample, sequenced in a study of blood T cell repertoires in COVID-19. Repertoires were generated with immunoSEQ multiplex PCR, while TCRdb's copy carries only in-frame clones and drops some. Of 200,000 to 250,000 clones listed, 70% to 90% are singletons. Sequenced sample: peripheral blood. Receptor source: a man younger than 35 with active or convalescent COVID-19.

V usage is TRBV12-3 or TRBV12-4 and J usage is TRBJ1-2; D unclear. The CDR3 consists of 13 residues. The V end lost 2 bases, the J end lost 7 bases, and 11 bases lay between the germline ends. The CDR3 bases are TGTGCCAGCAGTTTACGGTTAACTGGTGGCTACACCTTC. Translating gives CASSLRLTGGYTF.

V usage is TRBV6-2 or TRBV6-3 and J usage is TRBJ2-7; 10 bases are shared with TRBD2. This CDR3 has 15 amino acids. V was clipped by 2 bases and J by 7 bases; unmatched bases: 8. The germline V gene has CDR1 MNHEY and CDR2 SVGEGT. The DNA for the CDR3 is TGTGCCAGCAGTTACGGCCTAGCGGGAGTAAGGGAGCAGTACTTC. Translated: CASSYGLAGVREQYF.

The chain links TRBV2 to TRBJ1-5; no firm D call. Germline V gives CDR1 SNHLY, CDR2 FYNNEI. The CDR3 contains 12 residues. V gave up 3 bases and J gave up 8 bases, with 8 bases separating them. The CDR3 region is CASSDLYKPQHF. The DNA of the CDR3 is TGTGCCAGCAGTGACCTGTACAAGCCCCAGCATTTT.

J is TRBJ2-7 and V is TRBV7-8, with TRBD1 matching 7 bases. The CDR3 covers 17 residues. V shed 5 bases, J shed 3 bases, and the junction held 16 bases outside the gene matches. The germline gives CDR1 SGHVS, CDR2 FQNEAQ. The CDR3 DNA reads TGTGCCAGCAGCCCAGGACAGGCACAGGGTGAATACTACGAGCAGTACTTC. Amino acid sequence: CASSPGQAQGEYYEQYF.

This sequence joins TRBV5-1 and TRBJ2-5; 13 positions agree with TRBD2. Germline-derived CDR1 and CDR2 are SGHRS and YFSETQ. The CDR3 sequence is 16 residues long. V shed 3 bases and J 2 bases; nucleotides not matched to a gene: 4. CDR3 residues: CASSSEGLAGQETQYF. CDR3 in DNA: TGCGCCAGCAGCTCGGAGGGACTAGCGGGACAAGAGACCCAGTACTTC.

The J gene is TRBJ1-5, the V gene TRBV21-1; the table's D call, TRBD1, was not checked against the DNA. TRBV21-1 is given as a pseudogene. The CDR3 totals 18 residues. The CDR3 DNA sequence: TGTGCCAGCAGCAAAATAGGGGCAGAACAGGGGGCCGTTCAGCCCCAGCATTTT. Protein: CASSKIGAEQGAVQPQHF.

This clone showed up just once. The V gene is TRBV5-6, the J gene TRBJ2-3; possible D gene TRBD2, 6 bases. V was clipped by 4 bases and J by 10 bases, with 22 bases between them. Per germline, CDR1 SGHDT and CDR2 YYEEEE. The CDR3 sequence is 15 residues long. The CDR3 reads CASSRGRLVRKAQYF. The CDR3 bases are TGTGCCAGCAGCAGGGGTCGACTAGTTAGGAAGGCGCAGTATTTT.

The gene calls are TRBV25-1 and TRBJ2-1, with a tentative D call TRBD2 (5 bases). Trimming left V 1 base short and J 4 bases short, with 17 bases between. CDR3 length: 17 amino acids. Germline CDR1 reads MGHDK; CDR2 reads SYGVNS. This CDR3 is CASSESVRAGLYNEQFF. The CDR3 nucleotides read TGTGCCAGCAGTGAATCCGTTAGGGCGGGCCTATACAATGAGCAGTTCTTC.

The chain recombines TRBV3-1 (or the pseudogene TRBV3-2) with TRBJ1-2, with 10 bases that match TRBD1. After removal of 0 bases from V and 8 bases from J, the junction contained 15 bases not matched to a gene. CDR1 and CDR2 from the germline V gene are LGHDT and YNNKEL (reference sequence). The CDR3 consists of 18 residues. CDR3 sequence: CASSQDLNYWDRGYGYTF. The CDR3 coding sequence is TGTGCCAGCAGCCAAGATTTGAATTATTGGGACAGGGGATACGGCTACACCTTC.

This clone appeared a few times. The genes are TRBV19 and TRBJ1-2; TRBD1 matches 7 bases. This CDR3 region has 16 residues. V lost 1 base, J lost 4 bases, and 9 bases stayed unmatched. Per germline, CDR1 LNHDA and CDR2 SQIVND (reference sequence). The CDR3 region has the DNA TGTGCCAGTAGTATAGGGGGGACAGTAACTGTCTATGGCTACACCTTC. This encodes CASSIGGTVTVYGYTF.

The V and J genes are TRBV20-1 and TRBJ1-2; 11 nucleotides align to TRBD1. Looked up from germline, CDR1 is DFQATT and CDR2 is SNEGSKA (reference sequence). This CDR3 spans 13 amino acids. J lost 7 bases, V lost 3 bases, and 4 bases had no gene match. In nucleotides, the CDR3 is TGCAGTGCTAGTGTCGGACAGGGGGCTGGCTACACCTTC. Translation gives CSASVGQGAGYTF.

This chain joins TRBV5-1 and TRBJ2-7; TRBD2 matches 8 bases. The CDR3 covers 15 residues. V dropped 0 bases and J dropped 4; count of bases not matched to a gene: 6. CDR1 and CDR2 from the germline V gene are SGHRS and YFSETQ. This chain's CDR3 is CASSLDSSGIYEQYF. Written as DNA, the CDR3 is TGCGCCAGCAGCTTGGATAGTAGCGGGATTTACGAGCAGTACTTC.

The rearrangement joins TRBV7-9 to TRBJ2-7; the D gene is possibly TRBD2 (6 bases). The CDR3 covers 15 residues. V lost 5 bases and J 7 bases, leaving 21 bases between the germline ends. Germline loops: CDR1 SEHNR, CDR2 FQNEAQ (reference sequence). CDR3 DNA sequence: TGTGCCAGCAGCCCAACGGGACTCCCCAATGATGAGCAGTACTTC. This encodes CASSPTGLPNDEQYF.

The sample holds a few counts of this clone. V usage is TRBV6-4 and J usage is TRBJ2-3, with 10 bases identical to TRBD1. V lost 3 bases, J lost 5 bases, and 2 bases stayed unmatched. The CDR3 runs to 14 residues. Germline V CDR1 and CDR2: MRHNA, SNTAGT. The CDR3 DNA follows: TGTGCCAGCAGTGATGGACAGGGGGGAGATACGCAGTATTTT. This gives the protein CASSDGQGGDTQYF.

The rearrangement links TRBV19 to TRBJ1-2; D is uncertain. Germline V gene lookup returns CDR1 LNHDA and CDR2 SQIVND (reference sequence). The CDR3 covers 11 residues. V was clipped by 7 bases and J by 7 bases, with 10 bases between them. The CDR3 is CASTGPLGYTF. In DNA, the CDR3 is TGTGCCAGTACGGGTCCCCTTGGCTACACCTTC.

CDR3 bases: TGCAGTGCTAGTGCAGCGGGACAGGCTTTTGGGAGTGAGCAGTTCTTC. Translating it yields CSASAAGQAFGSEQFF. The chain is built from TRBV20-1 and TRBJ2-1, with TRBD1 as a possible D gene (8 bases). Trimming pared 3 bases from V and 9 bases from J, leaving 24 bases between. This CDR3 has 16 amino acids. The germline V gene has CDR1 DFQATT and CDR2 SNEGSKA (reference sequence).

This chain uses TRBV6-1 with TRBJ2-3; a possible D gene is TRBD1 (6 bases). Germline CDR1 and CDR2: MNHNS and SASEGT. The CDR3 extends over 16 amino acids. V was trimmed by 2 bases and J by 2 bases, leaving 14 bases between them. The CDR3 reads CASSELPTGYTDTQYF. The CDR3 DNA reads as TGTGCCAGCAGTGAACTACCTACAGGGTACACAGATACGCAGTATTTT.

The chain uses TRBV6-5 and TRBJ1-5; 9 positions match TRBD1. CDR3 length: 14 residues. The germline gives CDR1 MNHEY, CDR2 SVGAGI. Unmatched junction bases numbered 7, after V lost 7 bases and J lost 6 bases. CDR3 region: CASTPDRGIQPQHF. In nucleotides, the CDR3 is TGTGCCAGCACCCCAGACAGGGGGATTCAGCCCCAGCATTTT.

The chain employs TRBV14 and TRBJ1-1; the D is unclear. Deletions cut 0 bases from V and 1 base from J, with 12 bases between. Germline CDR1 is SGHDN and CDR2 is FVKESK. The CDR3 covers 16 residues. The CDR3 DNA is TGTGCCAGCAGCCAAGAGTCCGACTTAGCGAACACTGAAGCTTTCTTT. Amino acid sequence: CASSQESDLANTEAFF.

This rearrangement joins TRBV19 to TRBJ1-6; 9 positions agree with TRBD1. V was pared by 3 bases and J by 10 bases, with 7 bases of the junction left unmatched. This CDR3 spans 15 amino acids. From germline, CDR1 is LNHDA and CDR2 SQIVND (reference sequence). The CDR3 nucleotides are TGTGCCAGTAGTATGGAGGACAGGGGAAGGTCACCCCTCCACTTT. Translating gives CASSMEDRGRSPLHF.

On this clone itself: One end of the junction does not line up with germline, which may come from a read error. The chain is built from TRBV28 and TRBJ1-2; D is uncertain. Germline values: CDR1 MDHEN, CDR2 SYDVKM. CDR3 length: 12 residues. The CDR3 DNA reads TGTGCCAGCAGCTCCACCATTCGGGAACCCCGGTTC. Its protein product is CASSSTIREPRF.

This clone was seen once. CDR3 sequence (DNA): TGTGCCAGCAGCTTGGCGGGGGCCCCATCCGCCCAGCATTTT. It codes for CASSLAGAPSAQHF. This chain links TRBV7-2 with TRBJ1-5, with a weak D call TRBD1 (6 bases). The CDR3 runs to 14 residues. Germline assignment: CDR1 SGHTA and CDR2 FQGNSA. V was cut by 3 bases and J by 11 bases, with 17 bases left in between.

The chain links TRBV4-1 to TRBJ2-7; tentative D call: TRBD2 (5 bases). The V gene lost 8 bases and the J gene lost 2 bases, with 16 bases spanning the gap. The CDR3 sequence is 14 residues long. Germline loops: CDR1 MGHRA, CDR2 YSYEKL. The CDR3 coding sequence is TGCGCCAGCGGTCTGACTATCACCACCTACGAGCAGTACTTC. It is translated as CASGLTITTYEQYF.